This T cell receptor (beta chain) was recovered during a study of blood T cell repertoires in COVID-19 (dated by TCRdb to the early 2020s). For the wider study: Samples from collaborators originated in the United States, Italy and Spain and spanned both the acute and convalescent phases of COVID-19. The material from the prospective study consisted of cDNA or gDNA derived from T cells, B-cell-depleted T cells, or PBMCs. The dataset comprised deeply sampled blood TCRbeta repertoires from subjects exposed to, actively infected with, or recovered from COVID-19. The repertoires were released in a freely available public database meant as a resource for research on the immune response to SARS-CoV-2. Samples were obtained from the ongoing ImmuneRACE study (first 160 participants) and from 1,000 to 1,500 subjects provided by 6 global collaborators. A de-identified subject ID, COVID-19 status, age in years and sex were almost always included in the sample metadata. Where available, HLA class I and class II types were taken from metadata supplied by the sample provider and were not determined by assay-based typing.

Paper-wide results and their limitations: The amount of clinical and demographic metadata varied by source and participant and was provided uncurated.

As concerns this clone: Its antigen remains undetermined. One base away there is no much larger clone; base qualities are not given.

The immunoSEQ Assay, a bias-controlled multiplex PCR, was used to amplify TCRbeta CDR3 regions from genomic DNA. In the source study's methods: The number of nucleated cells in each sample was estimated from the amplification of reference gene primers within the assay. To quantify the absolute abundance of each unique TCRbeta CDR3 rearrangement, sequence reads were collapsed and filtered. Productive Simpson clonality was computed per sample as the square root of Simpson's diversity index over productive rearrangements. This immuneACCESS table, as held by TCRdb, lists in-frame sequences with V and J called but not all clones. Of the missing ones, under half trace to an unresolved V gene in checked studies; the others have no known cause. The V and J calls and clone size were taken over from that table, and D and trimming were inferred from the DNA. This sample holds fewer than 200,000 clones; over 65% were observed only once. The ten largest clonotypes hold around 2.9% of the sample.

Collaborating institutions collected whole blood in K2EDTA tubes following their own protocols. For TCRbeta analysis, collaborator samples were shipped as frozen whole blood, as isolated PBMCs, or as DNA extracted from either sample type. Germline trimming: 6 bases from V, 14 bases from J; junction bases outside gene matches: 6. The CDR3 runs 11 residues from the cysteine to the phenylalanine. Only the CDR3 DNA is retained, 33 bases long and in frame from the first base. The chain joins TRBV12-3 or TRBV12-4 to TRBJ2-2; 7 of the junction bases match TRBD1. This receptor was obtained from an elderly woman with acute or convalescent COVID-19. Source material: peripheral blood. The encoded CDR3 is CASRQGWGLFF. At the DNA level, the sequence is TGTGCCAGCAGACAGGGGTGGGGTCTGTTTTTT.